This T cell receptor beta chain comes out of a study of cytomegalovirus exposure and HLA in healthy donors. The PCR used 60 Vbeta and 13 Jbeta primers. Assay: immunoSEQ multiplex PCR; the TCRdb copy retains only in-frame clones and omits some. The repertoire holds 95,000 to 150,000 clones, with approximately 80% as singletons. Study-level results: Accurate prediction of most subjects' HLA-A and HLA-B alleles from TCR beta sequences was reported. Exclusion applied to some V segments, including TRBV6-2 and TRBV6-3, as they were indistinguishable.

Trimming pared 7 bases from V and 1 base from J, leaving 10 bases between. The CDR3 has 14 residues. Germline V gene lookup returns CDR1 LNHDA and CDR2 SQIVND (reference sequence). As concerns this clone: Antigen specificity is unknown.

This receptor was taken from a man aged 50 to 59 in good health and CMV-seronegative. The chain combines TRBV19 with TRBJ2-2; no definite D call. Source material: PBMCs. CDR3 sequence: CASKTPLNTGELFF. CDR3 in DNA: TGTGCCAGTAAGACACCCCTGAACACCGGGGAGCTGTTTTTT.